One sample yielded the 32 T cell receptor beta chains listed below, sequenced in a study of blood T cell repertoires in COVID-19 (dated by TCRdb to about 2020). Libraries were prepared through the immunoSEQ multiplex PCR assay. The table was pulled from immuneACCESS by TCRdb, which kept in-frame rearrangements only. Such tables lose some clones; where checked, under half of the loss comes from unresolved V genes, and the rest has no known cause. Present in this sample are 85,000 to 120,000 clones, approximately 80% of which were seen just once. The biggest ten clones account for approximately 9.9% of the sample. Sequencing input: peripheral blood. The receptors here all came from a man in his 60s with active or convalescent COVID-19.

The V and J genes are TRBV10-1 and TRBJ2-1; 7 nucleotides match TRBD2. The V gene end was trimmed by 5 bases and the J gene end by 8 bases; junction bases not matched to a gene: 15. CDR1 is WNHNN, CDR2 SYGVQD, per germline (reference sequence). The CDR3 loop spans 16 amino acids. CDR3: CASSSPGAGIYDEQFF. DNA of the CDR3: TGCGCCAGCAGTTCACCAGGAGCGGGGATTTATGATGAGCAGTTCTTC.

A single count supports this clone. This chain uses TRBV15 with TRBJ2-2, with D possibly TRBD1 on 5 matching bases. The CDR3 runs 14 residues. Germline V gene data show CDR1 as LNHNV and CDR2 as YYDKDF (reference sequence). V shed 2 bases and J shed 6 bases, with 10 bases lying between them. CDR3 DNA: TGTGCCACCAGCAGACAGGGTTCATCCGGGGAGCTGTTTTTT. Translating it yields CATSRQGSSGELFF.

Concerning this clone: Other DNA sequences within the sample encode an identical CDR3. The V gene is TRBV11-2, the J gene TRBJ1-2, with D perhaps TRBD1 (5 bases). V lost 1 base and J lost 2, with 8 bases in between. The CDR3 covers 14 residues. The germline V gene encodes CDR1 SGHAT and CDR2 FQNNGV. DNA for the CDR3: TGTGCCAGCAGCTTAGTGCCAGGGAACTATGGCTACACCTTC. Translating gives CASSLVPGNYGYTF.

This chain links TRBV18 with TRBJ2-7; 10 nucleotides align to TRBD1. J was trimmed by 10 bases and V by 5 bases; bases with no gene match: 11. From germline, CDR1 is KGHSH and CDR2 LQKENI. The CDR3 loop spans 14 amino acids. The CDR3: CASSASGTGVGQYF. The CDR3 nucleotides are TGTGCCAGCTCAGCTTCCGGGACAGGGGTAGGACAGTACTTC.

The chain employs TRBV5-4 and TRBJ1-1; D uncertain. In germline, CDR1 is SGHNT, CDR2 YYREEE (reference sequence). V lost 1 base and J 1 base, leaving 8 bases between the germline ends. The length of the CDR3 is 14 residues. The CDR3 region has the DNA TGTGCCAGCAGCTTGCAGGCAGCGAACACTGAAGCTTTCTTT. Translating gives CASSLQAANTEAFF.

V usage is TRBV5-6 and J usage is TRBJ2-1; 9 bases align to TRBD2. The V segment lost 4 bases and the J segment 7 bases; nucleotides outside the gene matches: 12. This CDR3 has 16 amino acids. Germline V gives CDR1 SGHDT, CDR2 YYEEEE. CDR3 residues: CASSGIAGALGNEQFF. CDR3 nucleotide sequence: TGTGCCAGCAGCGGTATAGCGGGAGCGCTCGGGAATGAGCAGTTCTTC.

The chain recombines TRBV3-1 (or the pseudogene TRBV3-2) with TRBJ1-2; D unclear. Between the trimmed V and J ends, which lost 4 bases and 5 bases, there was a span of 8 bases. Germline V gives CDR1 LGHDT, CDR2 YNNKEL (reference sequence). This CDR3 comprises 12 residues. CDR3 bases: TGTGCCAGCAGCCGCGGACTTTATGGCTACACCTTC. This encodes CASSRGLYGYTF.

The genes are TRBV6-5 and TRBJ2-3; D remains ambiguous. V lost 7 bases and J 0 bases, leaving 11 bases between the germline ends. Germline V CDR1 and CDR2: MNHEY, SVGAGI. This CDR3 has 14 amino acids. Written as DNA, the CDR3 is TGTGCCAGCACCTTATTGTCTAGCACAGATACGCAGTATTTT. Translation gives CASTLLSSTDTQYF.

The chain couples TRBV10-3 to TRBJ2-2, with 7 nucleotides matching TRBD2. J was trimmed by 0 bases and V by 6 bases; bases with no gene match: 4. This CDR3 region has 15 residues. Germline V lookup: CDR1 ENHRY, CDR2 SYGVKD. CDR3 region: CAIRSGLTNTGELFF. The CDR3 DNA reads TGTGCCATCAGATCGGGACTAACGAACACCGGGGAGCTGTTTTTT.

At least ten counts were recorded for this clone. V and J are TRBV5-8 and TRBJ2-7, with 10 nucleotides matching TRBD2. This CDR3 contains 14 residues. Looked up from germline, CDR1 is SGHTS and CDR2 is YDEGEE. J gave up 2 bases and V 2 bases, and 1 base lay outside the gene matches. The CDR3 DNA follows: TGTGCCAGCAGCTTACTAGCGGGAACCTACGAGCAGTACTTC. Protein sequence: CASSLLAGTYEQYF.

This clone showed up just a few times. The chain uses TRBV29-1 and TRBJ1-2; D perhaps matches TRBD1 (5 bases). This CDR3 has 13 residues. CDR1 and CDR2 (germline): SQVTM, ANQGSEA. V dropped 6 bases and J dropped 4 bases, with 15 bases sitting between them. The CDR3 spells CSVSGRAFYGYTF. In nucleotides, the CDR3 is TGCAGCGTGAGTGGCAGGGCCTTCTATGGCTACACCTTC.

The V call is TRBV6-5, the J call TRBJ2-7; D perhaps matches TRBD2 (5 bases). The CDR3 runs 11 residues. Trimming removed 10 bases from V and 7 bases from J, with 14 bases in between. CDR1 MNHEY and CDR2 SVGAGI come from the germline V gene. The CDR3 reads CATEDLGEQYF. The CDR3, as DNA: TGTGCCACGGAGGACCTCGGTGAGCAGTACTTC.

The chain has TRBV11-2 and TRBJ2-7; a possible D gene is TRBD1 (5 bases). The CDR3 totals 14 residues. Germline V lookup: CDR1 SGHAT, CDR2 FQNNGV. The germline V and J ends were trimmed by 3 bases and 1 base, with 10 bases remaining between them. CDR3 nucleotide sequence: TGTGCCAGCAGCTTCACAGGAGAGTCCTACGAGCAGTACTTC. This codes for CASSFTGESYEQYF. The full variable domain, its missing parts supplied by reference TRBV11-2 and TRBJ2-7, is EAGVAQSPRYKIIEKRQSVAFWCNPISGHATLYWYQQILGQGPKLLIQFQNNGVVDDSQLPKDRFSAERLKGVDSTLKIQPAKLEDSAVYLCASSFTGESYEQYFGPGTRLTVT.

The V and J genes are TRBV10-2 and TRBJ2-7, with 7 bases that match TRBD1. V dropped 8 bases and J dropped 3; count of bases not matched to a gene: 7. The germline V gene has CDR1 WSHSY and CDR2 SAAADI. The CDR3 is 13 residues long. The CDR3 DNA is TGCGCCAGCGCTAGGGGGCGCGACTACGAGCAGTACGTC. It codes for CASARGRDYEQYV.

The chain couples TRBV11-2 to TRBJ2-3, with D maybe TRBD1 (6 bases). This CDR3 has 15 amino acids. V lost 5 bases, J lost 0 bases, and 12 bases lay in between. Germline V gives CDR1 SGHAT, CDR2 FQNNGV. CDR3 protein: CASSTNRASTDTQYF. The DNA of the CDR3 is TGTGCCAGCAGCACTAACAGGGCTAGCACAGATACGCAGTATTTT. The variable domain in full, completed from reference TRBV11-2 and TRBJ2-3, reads EAGVAQSPRYKIIEKRQSVAFWCNPISGHATLYWYQQILGQGPKLLIQFQNNGVVDDSQLPKDRFSAERLKGVDSTLKIQPAKLEDSAVYLCASSTNRASTDTQYFGPGTRLTVL.

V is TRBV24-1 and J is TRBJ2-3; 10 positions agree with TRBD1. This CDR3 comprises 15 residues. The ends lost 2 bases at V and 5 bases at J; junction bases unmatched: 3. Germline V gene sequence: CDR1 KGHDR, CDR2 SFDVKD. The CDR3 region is CATSDSGQGLDTQYF. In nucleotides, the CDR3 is TGTGCCACCAGTGATTCGGGACAGGGGCTAGATACGCAGTATTTT.

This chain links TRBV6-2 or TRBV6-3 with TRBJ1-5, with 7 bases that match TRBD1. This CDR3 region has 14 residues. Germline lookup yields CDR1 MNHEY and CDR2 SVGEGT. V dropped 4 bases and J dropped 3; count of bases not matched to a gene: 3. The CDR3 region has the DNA TGTGCCAGCAGTTGGGGACAGCTCAATCAGCCCCAGCATTTT. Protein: CASSWGQLNQPQHF.

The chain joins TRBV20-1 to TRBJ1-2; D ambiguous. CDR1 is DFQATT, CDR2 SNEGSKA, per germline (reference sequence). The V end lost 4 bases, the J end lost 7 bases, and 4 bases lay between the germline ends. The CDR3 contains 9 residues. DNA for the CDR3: TGCAGTGCTATTAGTGGCTACACCTTC. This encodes CSAISGYTF.

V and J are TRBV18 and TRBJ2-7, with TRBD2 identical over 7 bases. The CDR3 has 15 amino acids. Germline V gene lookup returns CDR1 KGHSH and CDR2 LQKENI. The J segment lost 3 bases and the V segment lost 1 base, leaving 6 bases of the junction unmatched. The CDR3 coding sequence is TGTGCCAGCTCACCACGGCGGGAGTCATTCTACGAGCAGTACGTC. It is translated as CASSPRRESFYEQYV.

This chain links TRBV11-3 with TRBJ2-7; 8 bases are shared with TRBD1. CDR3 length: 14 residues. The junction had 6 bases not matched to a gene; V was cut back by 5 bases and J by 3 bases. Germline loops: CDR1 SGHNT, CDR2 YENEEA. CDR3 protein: CASSPGQGLYEQYV. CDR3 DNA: TGTGCCAGCAGCCCCGGACAGGGTCTCTACGAGCAGTACGTC.

This chain's CDR3 is CASSGPGSRAEQYF. CDR3 bases: TGTGCCAGCAGCGGGCCGGGATCCCGGGCCGAGCAGTACTTC. The V call is TRBV9, the J call TRBJ2-7, with a weak D call TRBD2 (5 bases). This CDR3 is 14 amino acids long. Germline V gene sequence: CDR1 SGDLS, CDR2 YYNGEE. V was cut by 3 bases and J by 6 bases, with 16 bases left in between.

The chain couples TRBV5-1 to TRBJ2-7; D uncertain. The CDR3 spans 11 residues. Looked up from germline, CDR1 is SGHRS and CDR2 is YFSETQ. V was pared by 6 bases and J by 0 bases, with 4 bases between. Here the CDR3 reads CASKSSYEQYV. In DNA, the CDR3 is TGCGCCAGCAAGAGCTCCTACGAGCAGTACGTC.

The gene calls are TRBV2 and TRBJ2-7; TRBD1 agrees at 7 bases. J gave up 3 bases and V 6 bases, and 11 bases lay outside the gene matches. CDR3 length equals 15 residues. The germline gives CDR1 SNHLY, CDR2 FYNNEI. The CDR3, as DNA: TGTGCCAGCAGGGAGAACAGGGGATCAGTCTACGAGCAGTACTTC. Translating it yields CASRENRGSVYEQYF.

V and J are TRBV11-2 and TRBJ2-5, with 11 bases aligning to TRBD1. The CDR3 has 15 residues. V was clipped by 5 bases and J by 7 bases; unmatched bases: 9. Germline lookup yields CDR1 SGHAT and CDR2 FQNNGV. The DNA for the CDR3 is TGTGCCAGCAGCCGAGGGGACAGGGGGTCCGGGACCCAGTACTTC. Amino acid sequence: CASSRGDRGSGTQYF.

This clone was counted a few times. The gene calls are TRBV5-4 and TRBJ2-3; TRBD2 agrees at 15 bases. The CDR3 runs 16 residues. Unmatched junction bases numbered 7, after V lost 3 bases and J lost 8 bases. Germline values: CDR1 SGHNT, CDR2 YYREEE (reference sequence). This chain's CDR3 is CASSSGLAGGPGTQYF. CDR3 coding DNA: TGTGCCAGCAGCTCCGGACTAGCGGGAGGGCCGGGTACGCAGTATTTT.

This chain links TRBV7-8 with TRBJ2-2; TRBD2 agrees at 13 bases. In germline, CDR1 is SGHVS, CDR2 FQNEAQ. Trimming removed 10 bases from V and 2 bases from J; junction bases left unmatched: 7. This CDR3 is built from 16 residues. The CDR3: CATEGLAGPNTGELFF. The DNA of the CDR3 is TGTGCCACCGAGGGACTAGCGGGACCAAACACCGGGGAGCTGTTTTTT.

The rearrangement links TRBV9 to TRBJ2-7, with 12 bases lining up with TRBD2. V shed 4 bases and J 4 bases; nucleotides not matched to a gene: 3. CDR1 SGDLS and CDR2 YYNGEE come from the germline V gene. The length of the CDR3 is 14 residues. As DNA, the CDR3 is TGTGCCAGCAGCCCCCTAGCGGGAGGGTACGAGCAGTACTTC. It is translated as CASSPLAGGYEQYF.

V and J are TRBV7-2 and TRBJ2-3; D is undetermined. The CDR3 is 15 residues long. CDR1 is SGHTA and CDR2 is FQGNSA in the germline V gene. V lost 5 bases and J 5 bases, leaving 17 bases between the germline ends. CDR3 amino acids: CASSAARLLGDTQYF. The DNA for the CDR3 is TGTGCCAGCAGCGCCGCGAGGCTTCTGGGAGATACGCAGTATTTT.

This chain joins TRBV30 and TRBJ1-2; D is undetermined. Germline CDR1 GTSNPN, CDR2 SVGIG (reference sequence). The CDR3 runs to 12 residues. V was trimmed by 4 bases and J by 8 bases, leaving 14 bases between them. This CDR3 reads CAWNKEGSGYTF. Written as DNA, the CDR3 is TGTGCCTGGAATAAAGAAGGGAGCGGCTACACCTTC.

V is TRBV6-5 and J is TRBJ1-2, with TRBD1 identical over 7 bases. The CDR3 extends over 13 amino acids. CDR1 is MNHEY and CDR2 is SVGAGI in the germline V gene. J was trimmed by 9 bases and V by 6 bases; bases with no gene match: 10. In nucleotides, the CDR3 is TGTGCCAGCAGACTACAGGGGTCAGGAAGCTACACCTTC. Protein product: CASRLQGSGSYTF.

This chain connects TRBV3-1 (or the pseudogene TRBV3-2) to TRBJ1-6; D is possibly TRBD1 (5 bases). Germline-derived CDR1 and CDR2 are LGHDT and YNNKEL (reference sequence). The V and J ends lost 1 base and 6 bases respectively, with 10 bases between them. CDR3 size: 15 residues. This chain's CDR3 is CASSQGGTGNSPLHF. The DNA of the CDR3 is TGTGCCAGCAGCCAAGGAGGGACTGGTAATTCACCCCTCCACTTT.

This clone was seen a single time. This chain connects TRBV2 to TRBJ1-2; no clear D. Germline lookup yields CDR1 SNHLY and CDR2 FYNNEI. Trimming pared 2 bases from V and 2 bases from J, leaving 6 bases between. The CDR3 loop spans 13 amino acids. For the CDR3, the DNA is TGTGCCAGCAGTGAACATCCCAACTATGGCTACACCTTC. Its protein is CASSEHPNYGYTF. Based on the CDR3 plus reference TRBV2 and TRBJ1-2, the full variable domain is EPEVTQTPSHQVTQMGQEVILRCVPISNHLYFYWYRQILGQKVEFLVSFYNNEISEKSEIFDDQFSVERPDGSNFTLKIRSTKLEDSAMYFCASSEHPNYGYTFGSGTRLTVV.